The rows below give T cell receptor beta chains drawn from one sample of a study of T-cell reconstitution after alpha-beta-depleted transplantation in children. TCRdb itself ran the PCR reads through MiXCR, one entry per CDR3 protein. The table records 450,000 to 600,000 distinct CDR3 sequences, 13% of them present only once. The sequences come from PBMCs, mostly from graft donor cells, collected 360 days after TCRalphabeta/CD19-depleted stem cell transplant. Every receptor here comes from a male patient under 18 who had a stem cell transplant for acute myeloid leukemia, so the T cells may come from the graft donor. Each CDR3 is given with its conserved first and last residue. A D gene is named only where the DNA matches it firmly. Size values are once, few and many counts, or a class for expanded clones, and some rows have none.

CDR3 protein: CACTEGAGGNTIYF
CDR3 DNA: TGTGCCTGCACGGAGGGGGCTGGTGGAAACACCATATATTTT
J gene: TRBJ1-3
CDR3 length: 14
clone size: few
D gene: TRBD1
V gene: TRBV25-1

CDR3 protein: CASSFGGQETQYF
CDR3 DNA: TGCGCCAGCAGCTTTGGGGGGCAAGAGACCCAGTACTTC
J gene: TRBJ2-5
CDR3 length: 13
clone size: many
D gene: -
V gene: TRBV5-1

CDR3 protein: CASGYRGRVDEQFF
CDR3 DNA: TGTGCCAGCGGATACAGGGGGCGAGTGGATGAGCAGTTCTTC
J gene: TRBJ2-1
CDR3 length: 14
clone size: many
D gene: TRBD1
V gene: TRBV12-3/TRBV12-4

CDR3 protein: CASSLKGGQVRNEQFF
CDR3 DNA: TGCGCCAGCAGCTTGAAGGGGGGACAGGTAAGGAATGAGCAGTTCTTC
J gene: TRBJ2-1
CDR3 length: 16
clone size: -
D gene: TRBD1
V gene: TRBV5-1

CDR3 protein: CASSSLAGARPLAYEQYF
CDR3 DNA: TGTGCCAGCAGTTCTTTAGCGGGAGCGCGCCCACTAGCCTACGAGCAGTACTTC
J gene: TRBJ2-7
CDR3 length: 18
clone size: few
D gene: TRBD2
V gene: TRBV28

CDR3 protein: CASSQERTSGVGRIYNEQFF
CDR3 DNA: TGCGCCAGCAGCCAAGAACGGACTAGCGGGGTTGGCCGTATCTACAATGAGCAGTTCTTC
J gene: TRBJ2-1
CDR3 length: 20
clone size: many
D gene: TRBD2
V gene: TRBV4-3

CDR3 protein: CATSRDLGVPNTEAFF
CDR3 DNA: TGTGCCACCAGCAGAGATCTGGGAGTACCGAACACTGAAGCTTTCTTT
J gene: TRBJ1-1
CDR3 length: 16
clone size: few
D gene: -
V gene: TRBV15

CDR3 protein: CASRPTRTSEHEQYF
CDR3 DNA: TGTGCCAGCAGACCAACCCGGACTAGTGAGCACGAGCAGTACTTC
J gene: TRBJ2-7
CDR3 length: 15
clone size: -
D gene: TRBD2
V gene: TRBV12-3/TRBV12-4

CDR3 protein: CSVLTGGVGTQYF
CDR3 DNA: TGCAGCGTTCTGACAGGGGGCGTCGGGACCCAGTACTTC
J gene: TRBJ2-5
CDR3 length: 13
clone size: many
D gene: TRBD1
V gene: TRBV29-1

CDR3 protein: CASSSVGGTDTQYF
CDR3 DNA: TGTGCCAGCAGCTCTGTAGGGGGCACAGATACGCAGTATTTT
J gene: TRBJ2-3
CDR3 length: 14
clone size: few
D gene: -
V gene: TRBV7-3

CDR3 protein: CSVEKGGRNYNEQFF
CDR3 DNA: TGCAGCGTTGAGAAAGGCGGGAGGAACTACAATGAGCAGTTCTTC
J gene: TRBJ2-1
CDR3 length: 15
clone size: many
D gene: TRBD2
V gene: TRBV29-1

CDR3 protein: CASSRDDRATGELFF
CDR3 DNA: TGCGCCAGCAGCCGCGACGACAGGGCCACCGGGGAGCTGTTTTTT
J gene: TRBJ2-2
CDR3 length: 15
clone size: -
D gene: TRBD1
V gene: TRBV5-1

CDR3 protein: CATSTSWNEQFF
CDR3 DNA: TGTGCCACCAGCACCTCATGGAATGAGCAGTTCTTC
J gene: TRBJ2-1
CDR3 length: 12
clone size: -
D gene: -
V gene: TRBV15

CDR3 protein: CASSSGLQGQYF
CDR3 DNA: TGTGCCAGCAGCTCGGGACTCCAAGGGCAGTACTTC
J gene: TRBJ2-7
CDR3 length: 12
clone size: many
D gene: -
V gene: TRBV7-6

CDR3 protein: CASSEGDPISGNTIYF
CDR3 DNA: TGTGCCAGCAGTGAGGGCGACCCCATCTCAGGAAACACCATATATTTT
J gene: TRBJ1-3
CDR3 length: 16
clone size: -
D gene: -
V gene: TRBV25-1

CDR3 protein: CSARSGQGRTGANVLTF
CDR3 DNA: TGCAGTGCTAGATCCGGACAGGGAAGGACTGGGGCCAACGTCCTGACTTTC
J gene: TRBJ2-6
CDR3 length: 17
clone size: -
D gene: TRBD1
V gene: TRBV20-1

CDR3 protein: CSVEDLPTAYGYTF
CDR3 DNA: TGCAGCGTTGAAGATCTTCCAACAGCCTATGGCTACACCTTC
J gene: TRBJ1-2
CDR3 length: 14
clone size: few
D gene: -
V gene: TRBV29-1

CDR3 protein: CASSLDTLGNEQFF
CDR3 DNA: TGTGCCAGCAGCTTAGACACGTTAGGAAATGAGCAGTTCTTC
J gene: TRBJ2-1
CDR3 length: 14
clone size: -
D gene: -
V gene: TRBV7-9

CDR3 protein: CASSQWGLAGHTDTQYF
CDR3 DNA: TGCGCCAGCAGCCAATGGGGACTAGCGGGACACACAGATACGCAGTATTTT
J gene: TRBJ2-3
CDR3 length: 17
clone size: few
D gene: TRBD2
V gene: TRBV4-3

CDR3 protein: CSATGGDEQFF
CDR3 DNA: TGCAGTGCTACAGGGGGCGATGAGCAGTTCTTC
J gene: TRBJ2-1
CDR3 length: 11
clone size: many
D gene: TRBD1
V gene: TRBV20-1

CDR3 protein: CSARGTGGETQYF
CDR3 DNA: TGCAGTGCTAGAGGGACAGGGGGAGAGACCCAGTACTTC
J gene: TRBJ2-5
CDR3 length: 13
clone size: -
D gene: TRBD1
V gene: TRBV20-1

CDR3 protein: CASSEWLPSADTQYF
CDR3 DNA: TGTGCCAGCAGTGAATGGCTTCCGAGCGCAGATACGCAGTATTTT
J gene: TRBJ2-3
CDR3 length: 15
clone size: few
D gene: -
V gene: TRBV25-1

CDR3 protein: CASSPKQGSYTDTQYF
CDR3 DNA: TGTGCCAGCTCACCCAAACAGGGTTCCTACACAGATACGCAGTATTTT
J gene: TRBJ2-3
CDR3 length: 16
clone size: few
D gene: -
V gene: TRBV18

CDR3 protein: CSGGPGAYEQYF
CDR3 DNA: TGCAGTGGGGGGCCCGGCGCCTACGAGCAGTACTTC
J gene: TRBJ2-7
CDR3 length: 12
clone size: -
D gene: -
V gene: TRBV20-1

CDR3 protein: CASSPQTGLAGEQFF
CDR3 DNA: TGTGCCAGCAGTCCACAAACTGGACTAGCCGGGGAGCAGTTCTTC
J gene: TRBJ2-1
CDR3 length: 15
clone size: many
D gene: TRBD2
V gene: TRBV12-3/TRBV12-4

CDR3 protein: CASSPPLIKNTGELFF
CDR3 DNA: TGCGCCAGCAGTCCACCACTCATTAAGAACACCGGGGAGCTGTTTTTT
J gene: TRBJ2-2
CDR3 length: 16
clone size: few
D gene: -
V gene: TRBV23-1

CDR3 protein: CSARGTGGDEQYF
CDR3 DNA: TGCAGTGCTAGAGGGACAGGGGGCGACGAGCAGTACTTC
J gene: TRBJ2-7
CDR3 length: 13
clone size: few
D gene: TRBD1
V gene: TRBV20-1

CDR3 protein: CASSSRPFSYEQYF
CDR3 DNA: TGTGCCAGCAGTTCCCGACCCTTTTCCTACGAGCAGTACTTC
J gene: TRBJ2-7
CDR3 length: 14
clone size: -
D gene: -
V gene: TRBV6-5

CDR3 protein: CASSQDRTAMNTEAFF
CDR3 DNA: TGTGCCAGCAGCCAAGATAGGACAGCCATGAACACTGAAGCTTTCTTT
J gene: TRBJ1-1
CDR3 length: 16
clone size: few
D gene: -
V gene: TRBV3-1

CDR3 protein: CASSYSSPSTDTQYF
CDR3 DNA: TGTGCCAGCAGTTATTCGTCCCCCAGCACAGATACGCAGTATTTT
J gene: TRBJ2-3
CDR3 length: 15
clone size: few
D gene: -
V gene: TRBV6-2/TRBV6-3

CDR3 protein: CASSPSSDYNEQFF
CDR3 DNA: TGTGCCAGCTCACCATCGTCCGACTACAATGAGCAGTTCTTC
J gene: TRBJ2-1
CDR3 length: 14
clone size: many
D gene: -
V gene: TRBV18

CDR3 protein: CAEGREGSYNEQFF
CDR3 DNA: TGTGCCGAGGGGCGGGAGGGCTCCTACAATGAGCAGTTCTTC
J gene: TRBJ2-1
CDR3 length: 14
clone size: many
D gene: TRBD2
V gene: TRBV7-9

CDR3 protein: CASSYPRRGGRHSYEQYF
CDR3 DNA: TGTGCCAGCAGTTACCCACGACGCGGCGGGAGGCACTCCTACGAGCAGTACTTC
J gene: TRBJ2-7
CDR3 length: 18
clone size: -
D gene: TRBD2
V gene: TRBV6-5

CDR3 protein: CASSWDRAFTGELFF
CDR3 DNA: TGTGCCAGCAGCTGGGACAGGGCATTCACCGGGGAGCTGTTTTTT
J gene: TRBJ2-2
CDR3 length: 15
clone size: -
D gene: TRBD1
V gene: TRBV7-3

CDR3 protein: CASSQSPTLLNEQFF
CDR3 DNA: TGCGCCAGCAGCCAAAGTCCTACTCTCCTCAATGAGCAGTTCTTC
J gene: TRBJ2-1
CDR3 length: 15
clone size: few
D gene: -
V gene: TRBV4-3

CDR3 protein: CASSQLGDGELFF
CDR3 DNA: TGTGCCAGCAGTCAACTAGGGGACGGGGAGCTGTTTTTT
J gene: TRBJ2-2
CDR3 length: 13
clone size: few
D gene: -
V gene: TRBV6-1

CDR3 protein: CASSPLGGTGAYEQYF
CDR3 DNA: TGTGCCAGCAGCCCCCTCGGCGGGACAGGGGCCTACGAGCAGTACTTC
J gene: TRBJ2-7
CDR3 length: 16
clone size: -
D gene: -
V gene: TRBV21-1

CDR3 protein: CASSPSGTYTDTQYF
CDR3 DNA: TGCGCCAGCAGCCCCAGCGGGACTTACACAGATACGCAGTATTTT
J gene: TRBJ2-3
CDR3 length: 15
clone size: -
D gene: TRBD2
V gene: TRBV4-3

CDR3 protein: CASSLGLRLAGGYEQYF
CDR3 DNA: TGTGCCAGCAGTTTAGGGCTTCGACTAGCGGGGGGCTACGAGCAGTACTTC
J gene: TRBJ2-7
CDR3 length: 17
clone size: few
D gene: TRBD2
V gene: TRBV12-3/TRBV12-4

CDR3 protein: CASSVVGAGGSTDTQYF
CDR3 DNA: TGTGCCAGCAGCGTAGTGGGAGCGGGAGGAAGTACAGATACGCAGTATTTT
J gene: TRBJ2-3
CDR3 length: 17
clone size: many
D gene: TRBD2
V gene: TRBV9

CDR3 protein: CASIRTPNTEAFF
CDR3 DNA: TGTGCCAGCATCCGGACACCGAACACTGAAGCTTTCTTT
J gene: TRBJ1-1
CDR3 length: 13
clone size: few
D gene: -
V gene: TRBV12-3/TRBV12-4

CDR3 protein: CASSSDRDAEAFF
CDR3 DNA: TGTGCCAGTAGTAGTGACAGGGATGCTGAAGCTTTCTTT
J gene: TRBJ1-1
CDR3 length: 13
clone size: once
D gene: TRBD1
V gene: TRBV19

CDR3 protein: CASSLGTSIYEQYF
CDR3 DNA: TGCGCCAGCAGCTTAGGGACTAGCATCTACGAGCAGTACTTC
J gene: TRBJ2-7
CDR3 length: 14
clone size: few
D gene: TRBD2
V gene: TRBV5-1

CDR3 protein: CSVAASVMQETQYF
CDR3 DNA: TGCAGCGTTGCCGCTAGCGTGATGCAAGAGACCCAGTACTTC
J gene: TRBJ2-5
CDR3 length: 14
clone size: few
D gene: -
V gene: TRBV29-1

CDR3 protein: CASSYSGLAGVSVGELFF
CDR3 DNA: TGTGCCAGCAGCTACTCCGGACTAGCGGGAGTCTCGGTCGGGGAGCTGTTTTTT
J gene: TRBJ2-2
CDR3 length: 18
clone size: many
D gene: TRBD2
V gene: TRBV27

CDR3 protein: CSARESPSTDTQYF
CDR3 DNA: TGCAGTGCTAGAGAATCTCCTAGCACAGATACGCAGTATTTT
J gene: TRBJ2-3
CDR3 length: 14
clone size: few
D gene: -
V gene: TRBV20-1

CDR3 protein: CASSQDRWTGKNIQYF
CDR3 DNA: TGCGCCAGCAGCCAAGATAGGTGGACAGGCAAAAACATTCAGTACTTC
J gene: TRBJ2-4
CDR3 length: 16
clone size: few
D gene: TRBD1
V gene: TRBV4-3

CDR3 protein: CASSSVRQGRGTGELFF
CDR3 DNA: TGTGCCAGCAGTTCAGTACGACAGGGAAGAGGTACCGGGGAGCTGTTTTTT
J gene: TRBJ2-2
CDR3 length: 17
clone size: few
D gene: TRBD1
V gene: TRBV12-3/TRBV12-4

CDR3 protein: CASSWRQGRNTGELFF
CDR3 DNA: TGTGCCAGCAGCTGGCGACAGGGCAGGAACACCGGGGAGCTGTTTTTT
J gene: TRBJ2-2
CDR3 length: 16
clone size: -
D gene: TRBD1
V gene: TRBV5-5

CDR3 protein: CASSSPRDRGIYTPYEQFF
CDR3 DNA: TGTGCCAGCAGCTCCCCCAGGGACAGGGGTATTTACACTCCTTATGAGCAGTTCTTC
J gene: TRBJ2-1
CDR3 length: 19
clone size: few
D gene: TRBD1
V gene: TRBV11-2

CDR3 protein: CASSLDRDLDEQYF
CDR3 DNA: TGTGCCAGCAGCTTGGACAGGGACCTGGACGAGCAGTACTTC
J gene: TRBJ2-7
CDR3 length: 14
clone size: many
D gene: TRBD1
V gene: TRBV11-1